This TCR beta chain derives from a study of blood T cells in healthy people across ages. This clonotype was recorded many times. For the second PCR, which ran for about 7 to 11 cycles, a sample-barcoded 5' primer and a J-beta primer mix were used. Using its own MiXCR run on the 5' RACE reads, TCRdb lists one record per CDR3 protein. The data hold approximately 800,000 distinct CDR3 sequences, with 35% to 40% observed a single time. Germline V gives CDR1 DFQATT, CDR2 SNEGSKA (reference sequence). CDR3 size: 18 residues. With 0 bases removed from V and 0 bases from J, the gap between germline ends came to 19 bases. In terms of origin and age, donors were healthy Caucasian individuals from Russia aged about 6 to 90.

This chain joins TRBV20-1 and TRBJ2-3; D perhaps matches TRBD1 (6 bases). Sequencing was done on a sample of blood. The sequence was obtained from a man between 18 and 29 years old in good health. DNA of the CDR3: TGCAGTGCTAGAGATGGGAACAGGGACACTACTAGCACAGATACGCAGTATTTT. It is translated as CSARDGNRDTTSTDTQYF.